This paragraph covers one T cell receptor beta chain sequence. This sample is drawn from a study of control samples from healthy donors and cancer patients. V shed 5 bases and J 4 bases; nucleotides not matched to a gene: 9. The CDR3 is 15 residues long. Looked up from germline, CDR1 is MNHEY and CDR2 is SMNVEV (reference sequence). Libraries were prepared by immunoSEQ multiplex PCR; TCRdb keeps only in-frame clonotypes and omits some of them. The sample shows some 150,000 clones, about 95% of them seen only once. Sequenced sample: PBMCs. The TCR was taken from a man aged 60 to 69 with colorectal cancer. This sequence joins TRBV27 and TRBJ2-7; 9 bases fit TRBD1. The CDR3 here is CASSVTGTGWYEQYF. CDR3 bases: TGTGCCAGCAGTGTTACCGGGACAGGGTGGTACGAGCAGTACTTC.